This T cell receptor beta chain was captured in a study of T cell clonality in common variable immunodeficiency. There are a few counts of this clone. The read ends 3 residues shy of where the CDR3 ends; the end is completed using the germline J gene. This table comes from immunoSEQ multiplex PCR, and its TCRdb copy is limited to in-frame clones, with some not included. The sample includes 30,000 to 40,000 clones, none of them occurring once. V lost 3 bases to trimming and J lost 5 bases, with 14 bases between them. Per germline, CDR1 KGHSH and CDR2 LQKENI. There are 15 residues in the CDR3. This clonotype originated in a person between 18 and 75 years old in good health. Material for sequencing was peripheral blood mononuclear cells. V gene TRBV18 combines with J gene TRBJ2-1; D is unclear. The DNA read from the CDR3 is TGTGCCAGCTCACCGAACCGCTTACGGGACAATGAG. It codes for CASSPNRLRDNE. The CDR3 in its entirety is CASSPNRLRDNEQFF.